Given below is one TCR beta chain in context. In the original analysis: Estimation of nucleated cell counts was performed using reference gene primer amplification. The data were produced by immunoSEQ multiplex PCR, yet TCRdb's version contains in-frame clones alone and is incomplete. The DNA gave D and trimming, while V, J and clone size come from that table. The sample has 35,000 to 50,000 clones; approximately 88% are singletons. These data are taken from a study of blood T cell repertoires in COVID-19. Across the whole study: T cells, B-cell-depleted T cells, or PBMCs supplied cDNA or gDNA.

The TCR originated in a man in his sixties with active COVID-19. Sequencing input: peripheral blood.

CDR3 DNA: TGTGCCAGCAGCCCACGGACTTTATACAATGAGCAGTTCTTC. Amino acid sequence: CASSPRTLYNEQFF. V gene TRBV14 combines with J gene TRBJ2-1; a possible D gene is TRBD2 (5 bases). The CDR3 extends over 14 amino acids. CDR1 and CDR2 from the germline V gene are SGHDN and FVKESK. V shed 4 bases and J shed 4 bases, with 11 bases lying between them.